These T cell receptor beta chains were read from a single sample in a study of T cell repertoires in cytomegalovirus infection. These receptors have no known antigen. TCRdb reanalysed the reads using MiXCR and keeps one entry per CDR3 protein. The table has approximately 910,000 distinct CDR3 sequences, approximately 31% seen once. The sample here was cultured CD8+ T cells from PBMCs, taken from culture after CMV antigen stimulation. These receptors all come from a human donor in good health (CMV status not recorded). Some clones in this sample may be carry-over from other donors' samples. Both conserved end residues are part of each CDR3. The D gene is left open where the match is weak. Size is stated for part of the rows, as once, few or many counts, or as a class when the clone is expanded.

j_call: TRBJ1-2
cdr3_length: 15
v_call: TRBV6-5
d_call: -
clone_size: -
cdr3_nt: TGTGCCAGCAGTTACTTGCTAGGAACTAACTATGGCTACACCTTC
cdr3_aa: CASSYLLGTNYGYTF

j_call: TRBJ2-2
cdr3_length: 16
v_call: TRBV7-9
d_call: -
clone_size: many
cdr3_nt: TGTGCCAGCAGCTTTCCTGGGAGTCTGAACACCGGGGAGCTGTTTTTT
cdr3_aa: CASSFPGSLNTGELFF

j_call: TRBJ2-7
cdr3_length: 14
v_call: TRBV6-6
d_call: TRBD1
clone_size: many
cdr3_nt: TGTGCCAGCAGTTACACGGGACAGGTGGGCGAGCAGTACTTC
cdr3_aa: CASSYTGQVGEQYF

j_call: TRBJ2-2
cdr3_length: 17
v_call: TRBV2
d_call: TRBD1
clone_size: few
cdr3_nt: TGTGCCAGCACTCGATTCCGGGACAGGCCGAACACCGGGGAGCTGTTTTTT
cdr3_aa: CASTRFRDRPNTGELFF

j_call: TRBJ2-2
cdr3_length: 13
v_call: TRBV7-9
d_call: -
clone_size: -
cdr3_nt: TGTGCCAGCACCCCGGTGGGCACCGGGGAGCTGTTTTTT
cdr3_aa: CASTPVGTGELFF

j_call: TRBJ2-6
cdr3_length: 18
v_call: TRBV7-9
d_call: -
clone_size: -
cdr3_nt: TGTGCCAGCGGCTTAGAAGGATCGAGCAGGGCTGGGGCCAACGTCCTGACTTTC
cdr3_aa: CASGLEGSSRAGANVLTF

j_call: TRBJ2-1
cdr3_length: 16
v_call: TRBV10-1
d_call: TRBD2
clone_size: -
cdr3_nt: TGCGCCAGCGGGACTAGCGAATATGTTCCAAGCAATGAGCAGTTCTTC
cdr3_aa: CASGTSEYVPSNEQFF

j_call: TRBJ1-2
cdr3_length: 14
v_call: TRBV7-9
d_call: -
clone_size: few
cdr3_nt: TGTGCCAGCAGCCGCCCCCCATGGGAGGATGGCTACACCTTC
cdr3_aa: CASSRPPWEDGYTF

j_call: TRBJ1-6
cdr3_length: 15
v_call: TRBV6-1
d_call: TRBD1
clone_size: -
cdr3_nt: TGTGCCAGCATTCATACAGGGGCTGGTAATTCACCCCTCCACTTT
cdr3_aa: CASIHTGAGNSPLHF

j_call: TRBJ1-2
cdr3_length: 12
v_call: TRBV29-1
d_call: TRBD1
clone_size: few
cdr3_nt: TGCAGCGTCGCCGGGACAGGGAATGGCTACACCTTC
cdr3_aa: CSVAGTGNGYTF

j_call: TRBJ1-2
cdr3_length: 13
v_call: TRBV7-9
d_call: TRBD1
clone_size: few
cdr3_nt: TGTGCCAGCACCGGGACAGTGTCCTATGGCTACACCTTC
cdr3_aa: CASTGTVSYGYTF

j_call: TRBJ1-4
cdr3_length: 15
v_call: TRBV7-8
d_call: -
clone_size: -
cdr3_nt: TGTGCCAGCAGCCACCCGGGCGCTGGGGGGGAAAAACTGTTTTTT
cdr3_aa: CASSHPGAGGEKLFF

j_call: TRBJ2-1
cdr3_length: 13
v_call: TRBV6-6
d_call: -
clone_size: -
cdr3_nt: TGTGCCAGCAGTTACTTCCAGCGGGCAGAGCAGTTCTTC
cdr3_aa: CASSYFQRAEQFF

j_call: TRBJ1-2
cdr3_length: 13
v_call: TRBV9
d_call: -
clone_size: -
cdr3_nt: TGTGCCAGCAGCCTCCGGGACCACTATGGCTACACCTTC
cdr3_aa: CASSLRDHYGYTF

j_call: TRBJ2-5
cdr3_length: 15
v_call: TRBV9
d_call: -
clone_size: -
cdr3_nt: TGTGCCAGCAGCGTAGTACCCGGACCCAGGGAGACCCAGTACTTC
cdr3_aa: CASSVVPGPRETQYF

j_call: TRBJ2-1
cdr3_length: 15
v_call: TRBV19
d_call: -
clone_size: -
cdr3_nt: TGTACCAGTAGTACAGTGGAGAGCGCATTCAATGAGCAGTTCTTC
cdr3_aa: CTSSTVESAFNEQFF

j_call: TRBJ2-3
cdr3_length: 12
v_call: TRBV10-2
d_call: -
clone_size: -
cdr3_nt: TGCGCCAGCAGTGAGCACCTGGATACGCAGTATTTT
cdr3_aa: CASSEHLDTQYF

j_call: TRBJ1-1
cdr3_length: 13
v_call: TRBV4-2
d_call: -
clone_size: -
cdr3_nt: TGTGCCAGCAGCTCCGAAGGGGAGGATCCCGCTTTCTTT
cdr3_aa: CASSSEGEDPAFF

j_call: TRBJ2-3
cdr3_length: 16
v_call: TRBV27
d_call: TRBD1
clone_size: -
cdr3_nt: TGTGCCAGCAGTTTAAGGGTTGGGACAGGGGCAGATACGCAGTATTTT
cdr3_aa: CASSLRVGTGADTQYF

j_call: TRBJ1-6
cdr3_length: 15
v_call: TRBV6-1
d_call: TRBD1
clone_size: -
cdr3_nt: TGTGCCAGCAGGATGGCAGGGGGCAGCGATTCACCCCTCCACTTT
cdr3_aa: CASRMAGGSDSPLHF

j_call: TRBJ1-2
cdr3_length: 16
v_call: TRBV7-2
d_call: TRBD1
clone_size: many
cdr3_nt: TGTGCCAGCAGCTTAATCGGAGGGGGCGACATCGGAGGCTACACCTTC
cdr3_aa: CASSLIGGGDIGGYTF

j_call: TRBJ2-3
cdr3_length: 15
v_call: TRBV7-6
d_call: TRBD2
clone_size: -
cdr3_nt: TGTGTCAGCAGCTCGCGGGGGGGTAGCACAGATACGCAGTATTTT
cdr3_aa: CVSSSRGGSTDTQYF

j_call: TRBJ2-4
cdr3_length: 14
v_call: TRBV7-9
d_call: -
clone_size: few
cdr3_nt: TGTGCCAGCAGCCCCCTAGACAGCCAGGGCCCGCAGTACTTC
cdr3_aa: CASSPLDSQGPQYF

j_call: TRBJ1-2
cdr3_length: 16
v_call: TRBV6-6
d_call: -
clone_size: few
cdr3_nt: TGTGCCAGCAGTTGGAACCCAGGGGATCGCGGCTATGGCTACACCTTC
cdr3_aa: CASSWNPGDRGYGYTF

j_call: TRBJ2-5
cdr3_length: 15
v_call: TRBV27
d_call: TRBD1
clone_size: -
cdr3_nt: TGTGCCAGCAGTTTATTCAGGGGGCTCAGAGAGACCCAGTACTTC
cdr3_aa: CASSLFRGLRETQYF

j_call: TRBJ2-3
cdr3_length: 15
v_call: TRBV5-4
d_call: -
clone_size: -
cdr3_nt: TGTGCCAGCAGCGGAATGGGCGGGGATGCAGATACGCAGTATTTT
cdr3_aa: CASSGMGGDADTQYF

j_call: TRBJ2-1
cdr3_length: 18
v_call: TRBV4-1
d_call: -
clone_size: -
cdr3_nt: TGCGCCAGCAGCCAGGACCATCATACGGACCCTCGGCACAATGAGCAGTTCTTC
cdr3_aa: CASSQDHHTDPRHNEQFF

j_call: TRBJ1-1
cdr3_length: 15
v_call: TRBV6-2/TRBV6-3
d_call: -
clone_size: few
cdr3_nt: TGTGCCAGCAGTGAGCCACAAAAACTGAGCACTGAAGCTTTCTTT
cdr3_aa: CASSEPQKLSTEAFF

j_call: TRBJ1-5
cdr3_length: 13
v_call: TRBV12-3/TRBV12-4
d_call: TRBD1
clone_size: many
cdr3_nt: TGTGCCAGCAGTCCGACAGGGGGCCAGCCCCAGCATTTT
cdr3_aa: CASSPTGGQPQHF

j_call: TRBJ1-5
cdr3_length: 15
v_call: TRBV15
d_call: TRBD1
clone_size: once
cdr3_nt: TGTGCCACCAGCAGAGAGGGGACAGGGAATCAGCCCCAGCATTTT
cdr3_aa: CATSREGTGNQPQHF

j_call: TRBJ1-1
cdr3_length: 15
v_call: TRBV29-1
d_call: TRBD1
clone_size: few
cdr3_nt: TGCAGCGTCCCACATCCGACAGGGGCGTTTGGTGAAGCTTTCTTT
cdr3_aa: CSVPHPTGAFGEAFF

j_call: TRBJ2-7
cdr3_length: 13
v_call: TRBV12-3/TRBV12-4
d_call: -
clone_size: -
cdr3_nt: TGTGCCAGCAGTTTGGCCAGGGTCCACGAGCAGTACTTC
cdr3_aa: CASSLARVHEQYF

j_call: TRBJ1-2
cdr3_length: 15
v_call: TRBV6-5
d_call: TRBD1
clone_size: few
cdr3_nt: TGTGCCAGCAGTTACTCGACAGGGACTAACTATGGCTACACCTTC
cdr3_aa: CASSYSTGTNYGYTF

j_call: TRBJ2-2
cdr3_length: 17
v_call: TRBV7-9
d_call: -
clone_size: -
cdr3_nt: TGTGCCAGCAGCTTAGCGGGGAGCCAAAAAGGACCCGGGGAGCTGTTTTTT
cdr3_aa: CASSLAGSQKGPGELFF

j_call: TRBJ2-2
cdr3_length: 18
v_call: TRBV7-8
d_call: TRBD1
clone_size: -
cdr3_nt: TGTGCCAGCAGCTCCCCGAGGGAAGGGACAGGGAACACCGGGGAGCTGTTTTTT
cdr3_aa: CASSSPREGTGNTGELFF

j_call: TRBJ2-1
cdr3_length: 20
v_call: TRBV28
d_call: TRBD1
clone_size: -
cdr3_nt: TGTGCCAGCAGTCCTCTGGCGGGACAGGGTGGGCTTCACTCCTACAATGAGCAGTTCTTC
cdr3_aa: CASSPLAGQGGLHSYNEQFF

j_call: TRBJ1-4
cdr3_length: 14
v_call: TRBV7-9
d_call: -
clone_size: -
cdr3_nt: TGTGCCAGCAGCATGGTGGGAGCTAATGAAAAACTGTTTTTT
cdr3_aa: CASSMVGANEKLFF

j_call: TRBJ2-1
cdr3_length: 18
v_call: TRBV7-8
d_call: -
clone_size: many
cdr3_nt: TGTGCCAGCAGCTTGTTCCCGCCGGGACCCGGGGAATACAATGAGCAGTTCTTC
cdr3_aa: CASSLFPPGPGEYNEQFF

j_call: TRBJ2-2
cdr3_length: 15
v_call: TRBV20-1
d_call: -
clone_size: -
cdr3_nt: TGCAGTGCTCGCCGGGGCCCCGGGATTACCGGGGAGCTGTTTTTT
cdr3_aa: CSARRGPGITGELFF

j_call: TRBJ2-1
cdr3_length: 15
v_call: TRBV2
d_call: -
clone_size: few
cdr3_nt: TGTGCCAGCAGTGAATGGAGGGCTTTGGACAATGAGCAGTTCTTC
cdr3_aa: CASSEWRALDNEQFF

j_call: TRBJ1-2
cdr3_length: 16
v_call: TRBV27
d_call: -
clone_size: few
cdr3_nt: TGTGCCAGCAGTACATCCCTTGGGCCCGTTCGCTATGGCTACACCTTC
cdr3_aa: CASSTSLGPVRYGYTF

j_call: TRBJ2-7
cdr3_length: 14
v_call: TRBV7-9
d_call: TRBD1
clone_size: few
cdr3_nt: TGTGCCAGCAGCTTCAGGGGGATTTCACACGAGCAGTACTTC
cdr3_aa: CASSFRGISHEQYF

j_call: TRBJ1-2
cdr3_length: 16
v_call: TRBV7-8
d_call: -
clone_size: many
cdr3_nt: TGTGCCAGCAGCTTAGCGATCGGCGGAGCTAACTATGGCTACACCTTC
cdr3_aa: CASSLAIGGANYGYTF

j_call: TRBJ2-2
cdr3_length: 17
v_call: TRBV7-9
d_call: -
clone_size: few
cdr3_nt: TGTGCCAGCAGCTTGACCTCGGTGGTTATGAAGACCGGGGAGCTGTTTTTT
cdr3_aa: CASSLTSVVMKTGELFF

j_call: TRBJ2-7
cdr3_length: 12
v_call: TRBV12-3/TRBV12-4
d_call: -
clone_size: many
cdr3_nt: TGTGCCAGCAGTTTAGGGAGGCTCGAGCAGTACTTC
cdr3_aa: CASSLGRLEQYF

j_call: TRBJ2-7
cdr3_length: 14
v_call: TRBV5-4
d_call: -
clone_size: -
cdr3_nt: TGTGCCAGCAGCTTGGCTGGGATCGGCTACGAGCAGTACTTC
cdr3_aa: CASSLAGIGYEQYF

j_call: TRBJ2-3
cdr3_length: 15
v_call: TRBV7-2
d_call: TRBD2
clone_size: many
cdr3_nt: TGTGCCAGCAGACTTCTAGCGGGGACCACAGATACGCAGTATTTT
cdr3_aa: CASRLLAGTTDTQYF

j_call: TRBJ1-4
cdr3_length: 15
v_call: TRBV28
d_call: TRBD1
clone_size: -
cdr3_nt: TGTGCCAGCAGCCAATACAGGGGAACTAATGAAAAACTGTTTTTT
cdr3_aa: CASSQYRGTNEKLFF

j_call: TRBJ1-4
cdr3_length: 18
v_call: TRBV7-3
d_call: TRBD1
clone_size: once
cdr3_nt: TGTGCCAGCAGGACTAGCACCAGGGGGCTAGCAACTAATGAAAAACTGTTTTTT
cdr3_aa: CASRTSTRGLATNEKLFF